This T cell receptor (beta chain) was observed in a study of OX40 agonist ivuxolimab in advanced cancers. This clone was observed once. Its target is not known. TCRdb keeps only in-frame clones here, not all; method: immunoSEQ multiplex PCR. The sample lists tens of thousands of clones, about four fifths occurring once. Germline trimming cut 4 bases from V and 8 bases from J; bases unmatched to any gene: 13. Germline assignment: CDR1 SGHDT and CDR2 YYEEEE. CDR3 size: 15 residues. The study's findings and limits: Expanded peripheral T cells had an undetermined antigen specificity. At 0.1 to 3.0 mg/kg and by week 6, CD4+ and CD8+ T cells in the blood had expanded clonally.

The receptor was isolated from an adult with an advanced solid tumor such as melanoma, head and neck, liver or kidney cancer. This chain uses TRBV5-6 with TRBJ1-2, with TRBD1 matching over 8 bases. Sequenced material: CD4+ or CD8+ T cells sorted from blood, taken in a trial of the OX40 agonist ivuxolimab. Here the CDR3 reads CASSLGRQGSLGYTF. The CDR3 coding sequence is TGTGCCAGCAGCCTAGGGAGACAGGGGTCTCTGGGCTACACCTTC. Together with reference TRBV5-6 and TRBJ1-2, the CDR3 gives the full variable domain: DAGVTQSPTHLIKTRGQQVTLRCSPKSGHDTVSWYQQALGQGPQFIFQYYEEEERQRGNFPDRFSGHQFPNYSSELNVNALLLGDSALYLCASSLGRQGSLGYTFGSGTRLTVV.